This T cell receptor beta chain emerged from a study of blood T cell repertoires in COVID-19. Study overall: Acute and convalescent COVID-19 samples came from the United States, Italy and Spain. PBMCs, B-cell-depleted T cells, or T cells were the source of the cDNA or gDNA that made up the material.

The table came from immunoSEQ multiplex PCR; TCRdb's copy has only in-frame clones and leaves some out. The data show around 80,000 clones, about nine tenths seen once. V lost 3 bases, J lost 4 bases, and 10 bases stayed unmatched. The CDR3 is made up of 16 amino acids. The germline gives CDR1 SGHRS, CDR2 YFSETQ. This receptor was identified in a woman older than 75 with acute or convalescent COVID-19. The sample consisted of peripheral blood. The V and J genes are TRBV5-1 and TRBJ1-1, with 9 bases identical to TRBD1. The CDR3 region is CASSSTGTGLITEAFF. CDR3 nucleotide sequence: TGCGCCAGCAGCTCGACCGGGACAGGGCTAATCACTGAAGCTTTCTTT.